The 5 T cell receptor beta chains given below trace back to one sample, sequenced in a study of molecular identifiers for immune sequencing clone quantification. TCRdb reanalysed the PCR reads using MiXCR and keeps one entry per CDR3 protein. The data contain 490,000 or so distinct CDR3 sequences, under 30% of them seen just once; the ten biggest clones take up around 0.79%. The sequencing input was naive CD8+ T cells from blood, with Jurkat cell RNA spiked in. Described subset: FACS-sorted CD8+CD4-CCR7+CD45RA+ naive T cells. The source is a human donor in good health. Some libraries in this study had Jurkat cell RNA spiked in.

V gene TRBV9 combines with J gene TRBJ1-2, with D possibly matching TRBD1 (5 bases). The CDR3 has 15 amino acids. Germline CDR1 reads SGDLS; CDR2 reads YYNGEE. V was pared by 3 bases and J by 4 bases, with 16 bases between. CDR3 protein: CASSAGLPRSYGYTF. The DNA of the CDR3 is TGTGCCAGCAGCGCGGGACTCCCGAGGAGCTATGGCTACACCTTC.

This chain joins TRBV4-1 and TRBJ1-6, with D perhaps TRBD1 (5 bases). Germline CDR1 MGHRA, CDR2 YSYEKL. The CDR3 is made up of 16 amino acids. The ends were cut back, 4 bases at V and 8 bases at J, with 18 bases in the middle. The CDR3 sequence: CASSPQTGTEYSPLHF. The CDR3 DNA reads TGCGCCAGCAGCCCCCAGACCGGGACGGAATATTCACCCCTCCACTTT.

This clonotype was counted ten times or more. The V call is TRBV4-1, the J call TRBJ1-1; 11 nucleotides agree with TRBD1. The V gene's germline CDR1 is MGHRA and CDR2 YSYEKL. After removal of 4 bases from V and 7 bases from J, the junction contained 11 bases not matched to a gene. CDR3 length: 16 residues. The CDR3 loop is CASSPSQDRGQFEAFF. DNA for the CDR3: TGCGCCAGCAGCCCCTCCCAGGACAGGGGGCAGTTTGAAGCTTTCTTT.

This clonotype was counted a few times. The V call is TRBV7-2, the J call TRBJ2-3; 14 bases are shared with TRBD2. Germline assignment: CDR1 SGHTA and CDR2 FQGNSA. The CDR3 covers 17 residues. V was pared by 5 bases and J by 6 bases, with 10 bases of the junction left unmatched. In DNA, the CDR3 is TGTGCCAGCAGCCGAACGACTAGCGGGGGGGCCCGTGATACGCAGTATTTT. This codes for CASSRTTSGGARDTQYF.

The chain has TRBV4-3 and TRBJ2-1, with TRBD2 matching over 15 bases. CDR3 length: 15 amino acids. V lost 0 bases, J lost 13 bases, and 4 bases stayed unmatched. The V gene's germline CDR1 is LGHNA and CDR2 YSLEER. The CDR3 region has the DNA TGCGCCAGCAGCCAAGATGGGGGACTAGCGGGGGGTCAGTTCTTC. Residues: CASSQDGGLAGGQFF.